The next 21 T cell receptor beta chains were all read from a single sample in a study of CD8 T cells in Susac syndrome. An input of roughly 0.5 to 1 ug of RNA was subjected to reverse transcription using random hexamers. TCRdb reanalysed the immunoSEQ multiplex PCR reads using MiXCR and keeps one entry per CDR3 protein. This table holds under 200,000 distinct CDR3 sequences, about 91% found once. The sequencing input was CD4+ T cells from PBMCs. The receptors here all came from a human donor with Susac syndrome.

This sequence joins TRBV6-1 and TRBJ1-1, with no clear D. Trimming removed 3 bases from V and 5 bases from J, with 13 bases in between. The CDR3 runs to 14 residues. The germline V gene encodes CDR1 MNHNS and CDR2 SASEGT. The CDR3 spells CASSELDIGTEAFF. In DNA, the CDR3 is TGTGCCAGCAGTGAGCTGGATATTGGGACTGAAGCTTTCTTT.

This clonotype was recorded only once. V is TRBV4-1 and J is TRBJ1-5, with D uncertain. CDR1 is MGHRA, CDR2 YSYEKL, per germline. Trimming left V 0 bases short and J 7 bases short, with 13 bases between. The CDR3 length is 15 residues. The CDR3 here is CASSQEAEGWQPQHF. CDR3 in DNA: TGCGCCAGCAGCCAAGAAGCTGAAGGCTGGCAGCCCCAGCATTTT.

The J gene is TRBJ2-7, the V gene TRBV10-1, with 7 bases identical to TRBD2. The CDR3 runs to 13 residues. Germline V CDR1 and CDR2: WNHNN, SYGVQD (reference sequence). The ends lost 6 bases at V and 2 bases at J; junction bases unmatched: 4. CDR3 coding DNA: TGCGCCAGCAGCCTTGGACTAGCCTACGAGCAGTACTTC. It codes for CASSLGLAYEQYF.

This chain uses TRBV30 with TRBJ1-1; possible D gene TRBD1, 5 bases. The germline V and J ends were trimmed by 4 bases and 1 base, with 13 bases remaining between them. The CDR3 covers 14 residues. Germline CDR1 is GTSNPN and CDR2 is SVGIG (reference sequence). As DNA, the CDR3 is TGTGCCTGGAAACGTCGAGGGGCGAACACTGAAGCTTTCTTT. Translating gives CAWKRRGANTEAFF.

The chain has TRBV9 and TRBJ2-2; perhaps TRBD1 as D (6 bases). Germline V lookup: CDR1 SGDLS, CDR2 YYNGEE. The CDR3 loop spans 14 amino acids. The germline V and J ends were trimmed by 5 bases and 1 base, with 9 bases remaining between them. Here the CDR3 reads CASRPGQNTGELFF. CDR3 nucleotide sequence: TGTGCCAGCAGGCCGGGACAGAACACCGGGGAGCTGTTTTTT.

The rearrangement uses TRBV6-5 and TRBJ1-1; tentatively, D is TRBD1 (5 bases). V gave up 2 bases and J gave up 0 bases, with 13 bases separating them. Germline-derived CDR1 and CDR2 are MNHEY and SVGAGI. The CDR3 totals 16 residues. CDR3 in DNA: TGTGCCAGCAGTTACCGGACATACCAATTGAACACTGAAGCTTTCTTT. This sequence encodes CASSYRTYQLNTEAFF.

The rearrangement links TRBV21-1 to TRBJ2-1. TRBV21-1 is described as a pseudogene. This CDR3 region has 10 residues. The CDR3 loop reads CASSNSEQFF. CDR3 DNA: TGTGCCAGCAGCAATAGCGAGCAGTTCTTC.

This rearrangement joins TRBV3-1 to TRBJ2-4; D call uncertain. Looked up from germline, CDR1 is LGHDT and CDR2 is YNNKEL (reference sequence). This CDR3 region has 15 residues. V lost 0 bases, J lost 6 bases, and 12 bases lay in between. The DNA of the CDR3 is TGTGCCAGCAGCCAAGACACAGTTCGGAGAAACATTCAGTACTTC. Its protein product is CASSQDTVRRNIQYF.

A single count supports this clonotype. V and J are TRBV19 and TRBJ2-1, with a tentative D call TRBD2 (7 bases). Germline V gives CDR1 LNHDA, CDR2 SQIVND (reference sequence). V lost 2 bases and J lost 4, with 18 bases in between. The CDR3 loop spans 17 amino acids. The CDR3 DNA reads as TGTGCCAGTAGTATATTAGGGGGGGAGAGGTCATACAATGAGCAGTTCTTC. It yields the protein CASSILGGERSYNEQFF.

The gene calls are TRBV3-1 and TRBJ2-2; D is unresolved. Germline-derived CDR1 and CDR2 are LGHDT and YNNKEL (reference sequence). The CDR3 extends over 15 amino acids. Trimming left V 2 bases short and J 3 bases short, with 10 bases between. The CDR3 sequence: CASSQLTMYTGELFF. The CDR3 DNA sequence: TGTGCCAGCAGCCAACTCACAATGTACACCGGGGAGCTGTTTTTT. The complete variable domain, with remaining parts taken from reference TRBV3-1 and TRBJ2-2, reads DTAVSQTPKYLVTQMGNDKSIKCEQNLGHDTMYWYKQDSKKFLKIMFSYNNKELIINETVPNRFSPKSPDKAHLNLHINSLELGDSAVYFCASSQLTMYTGELFFGEGSRLTVL.

J is TRBJ2-1 and V is TRBV6-5; TRBD1 is a possible D gene (5 bases). CDR1 and CDR2 from the germline V gene are MNHEY and SVGAGI. The V gene lost 4 bases and the J gene lost 3 bases, with 13 bases spanning the gap. The CDR3 runs to 15 residues. This CDR3 is CASSSLQARYNEQFF. DNA of the CDR3: TGTGCCAGCAGTTCATTACAGGCCCGCTACAATGAGCAGTTCTTC.

Details on this clonotype: The junction shows a germline mismatch at one end, possibly a read error. The chain has TRBV7-7 and TRBJ2-1; 7 nucleotides line up with TRBD1. This CDR3 contains 16 residues. Germline values: CDR1 SSHAT, CDR2 FNYEAQ (reference sequence). CDR3 residues: CASSLETGILYNEQFF. The DNA for the CDR3 is TGTGCTAGCAGCTTAGAGACAGGGATCTTATACAATGAGCAGTTCTTC. The whole variable domain, remainder taken from reference TRBV7-7 and TRBJ2-1, is GAGVSQSPRYKVTKRGQDVTLRCDPISSHATLYWYQQALGQGPEFLTYFNYEAQPDKSGLPSDRFSAERPEGSISTLTIQRTEQRDSAMYRCASSLETGILYNEQFFGPGTRLTVL.

This chain links TRBV20-1 with TRBJ1-5, with 9 nucleotides matching TRBD1. The CDR3 runs to 14 residues. The V and J ends lost 3 bases and 6 bases, in that order; junction bases with no gene match: 6. CDR1 DFQATT and CDR2 SNEGSKA come from the germline V gene (reference sequence). The CDR3 reads CSASPTGGVQPQHF. CDR3 in DNA: TGCAGTGCTAGCCCCACAGGGGGCGTTCAGCCCCAGCATTTT.

This rearrangement joins TRBV6-1 to TRBJ1-5, with no clear D. This CDR3 has 14 residues. Trimming took off 2 bases at V and 5 bases at J, with 10 bases between the two ends. Germline loops: CDR1 MNHNS, CDR2 SASEGT. CDR3 coding DNA: TGTGCCAGCAGTGAAACACCCCGTTATCAGCCCCAGCATTTT. Its translation is CASSETPRYQPQHF.

The chain links TRBV12-3 or TRBV12-4 to TRBJ1-5; D gene unclear. The CDR3 runs 13 residues. The V end lost 6 bases, the J end lost 4 bases, and 10 bases lay between the germline ends. The CDR3 region has the DNA TGTGCCAGCAGCCTATACCCAAATCAGCCCCAGCATTTT. This codes for CASSLYPNQPQHF.

The V gene is TRBV6-1, the J gene TRBJ2-5; 12 bases are shared with TRBD2. Germline CDR1 is MNHNS and CDR2 is SASEGT. CDR3 size: 17 residues. V shed 6 bases, J shed 5 bases, and the junction held 13 bases outside the gene matches. This CDR3 is CASRHLPGLAGGETQYF. In nucleotides, the CDR3 is TGTGCCAGCAGACACTTACCGGGACTAGCGGGTGGGGAGACCCAGTACTTC.

This sequence joins TRBV20-1 and TRBJ2-3, with TRBD2 as a possible D gene (6 bases). CDR1 is DFQATT and CDR2 is SNEGSKA in the germline V gene (reference sequence). The length of the CDR3 is 15 residues. V was pared by 4 bases and J by 2 bases, with 16 bases between. The chain's CDR3 is CSANQNGGNTDTQYF. The CDR3, as DNA: TGCAGTGCTAACCAAAACGGGGGAAACACAGATACGCAGTATTTT.

The genes are TRBV19 and TRBJ2-7, with 7 bases matching TRBD1. J gave up 2 bases and V 8 bases, and 6 bases lay outside the gene matches. The length of the CDR3 is 13 residues. Germline lookup yields CDR1 LNHDA and CDR2 SQIVND (reference sequence). The DNA for the CDR3 is TGTGCCAGTGGGACAGAGTACACCTACGAGCAGTACTTC. Its translation is CASGTEYTYEQYF.

The rearrangement uses TRBV20-1 and TRBJ2-1, with 7 bases fitting TRBD1. Germline CDR1 and CDR2: DFQATT and SNEGSKA (reference sequence). Germline trimming cut 5 bases from V and 4 bases from J; bases unmatched to any gene: 8. The CDR3 totals 14 residues. The CDR3 sequence: CSAVRTGPYNEQFF. CDR3 coding DNA: TGCAGTGCTGTCCGGACAGGCCCGTACAATGAGCAGTTCTTC.

This clonotype was detected only a few times. The CDR3 DNA is TGCAGTGCAGAACCGGGACAGTTCTACGAGCAGTACTTC. Encoded protein: CSAEPGQFYEQYF. V and J are TRBV20-1 and TRBJ2-7; TRBD1 matches at 7 bases. Trimming at V came to 6 bases and at J to 3 bases, leaving 8 bases not matched to a gene. CDR3 length: 13 amino acids. Germline lookup yields CDR1 DFQATT and CDR2 SNEGSKA (reference sequence).

Here the CDR3 DNA reads TGTGCCAGCAGTTCTCACAGGGGGACAGCAACTAATGAAAAACTGTTTTTT. Its translation is CASSSHRGTATNEKLFF. This chain joins TRBV7-9 and TRBJ1-4; 8 bases align to TRBD1. Losses at the gene ends were 6 bases for V and 0 bases for J; bases not matched to a gene: 9. Germline V lookup: CDR1 SEHNR, CDR2 FQNEAQ (reference sequence). CDR3 length: 17 amino acids.